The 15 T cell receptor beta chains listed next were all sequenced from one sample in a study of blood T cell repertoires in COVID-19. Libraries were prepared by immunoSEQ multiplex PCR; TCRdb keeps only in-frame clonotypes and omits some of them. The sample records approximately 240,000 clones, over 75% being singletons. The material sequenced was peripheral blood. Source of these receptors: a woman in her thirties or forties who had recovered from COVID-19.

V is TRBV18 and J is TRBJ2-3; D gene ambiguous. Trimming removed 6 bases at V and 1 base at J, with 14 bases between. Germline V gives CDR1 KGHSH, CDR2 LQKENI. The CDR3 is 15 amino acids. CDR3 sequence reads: CASSLGASRTDTQYF. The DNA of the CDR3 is TGTGCCAGCTCTCTGGGCGCCTCTCGCACAGATACGCAGTATTTT.

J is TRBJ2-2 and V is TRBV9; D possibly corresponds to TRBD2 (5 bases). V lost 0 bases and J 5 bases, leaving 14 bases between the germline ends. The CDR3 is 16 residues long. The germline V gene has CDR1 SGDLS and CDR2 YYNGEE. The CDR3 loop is CASSVGAARRTGELFF. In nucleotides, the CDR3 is TGTGCCAGCAGCGTAGGGGCAGCCCGGAGGACCGGGGAGCTGTTTTTT.

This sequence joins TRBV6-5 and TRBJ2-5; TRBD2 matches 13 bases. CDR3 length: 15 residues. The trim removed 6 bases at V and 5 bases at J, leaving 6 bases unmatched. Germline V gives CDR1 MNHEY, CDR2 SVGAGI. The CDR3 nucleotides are TGTGCCAGCAGACTAGCGGGGGGGCCTCAGGAGACCCAGTACTTC. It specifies CASRLAGGPQETQYF.

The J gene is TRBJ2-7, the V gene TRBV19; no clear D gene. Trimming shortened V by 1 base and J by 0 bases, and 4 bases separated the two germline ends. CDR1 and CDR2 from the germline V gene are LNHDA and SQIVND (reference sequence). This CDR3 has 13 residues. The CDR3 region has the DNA TGTGCCAGTAGTATAGTTATCTCCTACGAGCAGTACTTC. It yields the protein CASSIVISYEQYF.

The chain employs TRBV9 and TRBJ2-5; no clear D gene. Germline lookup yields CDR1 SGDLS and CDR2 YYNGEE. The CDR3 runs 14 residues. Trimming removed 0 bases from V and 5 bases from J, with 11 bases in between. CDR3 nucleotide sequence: TGTGCCAGCAGCGTAGGGTCCAGATATGAGACCCAGTACTTC. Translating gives CASSVGSRYETQYF.

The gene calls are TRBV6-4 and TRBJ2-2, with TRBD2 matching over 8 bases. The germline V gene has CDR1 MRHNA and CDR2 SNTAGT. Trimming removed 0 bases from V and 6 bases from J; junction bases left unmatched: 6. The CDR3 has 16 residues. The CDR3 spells CASSDSAGGVPGELFF. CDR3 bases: TGTGCCAGCAGTGACTCGGCGGGAGGTGTCCCCGGGGAGCTGTTTTTT.

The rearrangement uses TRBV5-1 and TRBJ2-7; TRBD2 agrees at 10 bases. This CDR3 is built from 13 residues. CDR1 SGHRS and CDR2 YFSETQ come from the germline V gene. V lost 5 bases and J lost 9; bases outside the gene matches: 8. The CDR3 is CASSPGTSDGQYF. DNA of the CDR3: TGCGCCAGCAGTCCCGGGACTAGCGACGGGCAGTACTTC.

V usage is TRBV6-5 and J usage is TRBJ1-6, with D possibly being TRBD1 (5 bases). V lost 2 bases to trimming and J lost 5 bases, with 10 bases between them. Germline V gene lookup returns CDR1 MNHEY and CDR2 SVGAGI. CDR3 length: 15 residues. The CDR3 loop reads CASSYAGSHNSPLHF. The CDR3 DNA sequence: TGTGCCAGCAGTTACGCAGGGTCCCATAATTCACCCCTCCACTTT.

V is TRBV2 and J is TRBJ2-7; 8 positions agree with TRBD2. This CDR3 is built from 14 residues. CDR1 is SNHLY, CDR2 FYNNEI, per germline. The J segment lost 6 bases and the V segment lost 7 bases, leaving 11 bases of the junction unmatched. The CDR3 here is CASTIGGRSGEQYF. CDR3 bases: TGTGCCAGCACTATCGGCGGGAGGTCGGGCGAGCAGTACTTC.

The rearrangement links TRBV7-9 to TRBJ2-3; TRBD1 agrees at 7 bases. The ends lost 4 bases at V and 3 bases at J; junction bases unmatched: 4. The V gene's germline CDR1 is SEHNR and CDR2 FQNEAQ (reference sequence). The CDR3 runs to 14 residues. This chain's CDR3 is CASSSGTETDTQYF. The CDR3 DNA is TGTGCCAGCAGCTCCGGGACAGAGACAGATACGCAGTATTTT. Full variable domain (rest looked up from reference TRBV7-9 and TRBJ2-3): DTGVSQNPRHKITKRGQNVTFRCDPISEHNRLYWYRQTLGQGPEFLTYFQNEAQLEKSRLLSDRFSAERPKGSFSTLEIQRTEQGDSAMYLCASSSGTETDTQYFGPGTRLTVL.

The DNA of the CDR3 is TGTGCCAGCAGCTCGGGGACTAGCGGGAGGTTATTGGGCGAGCAGTACTTC. It specifies CASSSGTSGRLLGEQYF. V usage is TRBV5-4 and J usage is TRBJ2-7, with TRBD2 matching over 15 bases. The junction had 10 bases not matched to a gene; V was cut back by 3 bases and J by 6 bases. Germline assignment: CDR1 SGHNT and CDR2 YYREEE (reference sequence). The CDR3 covers 17 residues.

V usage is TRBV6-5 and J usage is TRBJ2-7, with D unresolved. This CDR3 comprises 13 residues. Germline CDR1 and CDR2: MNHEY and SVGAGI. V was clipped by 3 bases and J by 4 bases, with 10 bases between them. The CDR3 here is CASSYGTEYEQYF. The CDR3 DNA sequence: TGTGCCAGCAGTTATGGAACGGAGTACGAGCAGTACTTC.

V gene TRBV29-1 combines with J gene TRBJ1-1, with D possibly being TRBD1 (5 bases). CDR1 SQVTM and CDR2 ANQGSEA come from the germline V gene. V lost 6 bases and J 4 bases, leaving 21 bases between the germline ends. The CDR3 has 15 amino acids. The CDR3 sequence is CSVLAPGIISTEAFF. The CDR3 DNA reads TGCAGCGTCCTGGCCCCAGGGATAATTAGCACTGAAGCTTTCTTT.

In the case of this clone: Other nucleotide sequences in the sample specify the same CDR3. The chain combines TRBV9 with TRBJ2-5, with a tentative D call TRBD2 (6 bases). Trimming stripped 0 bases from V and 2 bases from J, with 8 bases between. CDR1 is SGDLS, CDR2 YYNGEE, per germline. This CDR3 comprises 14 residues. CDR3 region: CASSVGGLQETQYF. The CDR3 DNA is TGTGCCAGCAGCGTAGGGGGACTGCAAGAGACCCAGTACTTC.

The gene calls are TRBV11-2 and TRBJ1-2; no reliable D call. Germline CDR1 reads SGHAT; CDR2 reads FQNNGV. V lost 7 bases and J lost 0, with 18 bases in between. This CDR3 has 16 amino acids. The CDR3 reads CASTLGLIPTNYGYTF. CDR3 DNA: TGTGCCAGCACCCTGGGCCTAATACCCACTAACTATGGCTACACCTTC. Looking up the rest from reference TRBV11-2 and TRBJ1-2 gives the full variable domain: EAGVAQSPRYKIIEKRQSVAFWCNPISGHATLYWYQQILGQGPKLLIQFQNNGVVDDSQLPKDRFSAERLKGVDSTLKIQPAKLEDSAVYLCASTLGLIPTNYGYTFGSGTRLTVV.